The present TCR beta chain was sequenced within a study of glioma-infiltrating T cells. Points from the study as a whole: Only very few CDR3 sequences appeared in both tissue and blood.

Using RNA template, CDR3s of TCR alpha and beta were amplified with iRepertoire arm-PCR. TCRdb re-derived calls from the multiplex PCR reads in MiXCR, one entry per CDR3 protein. Among over 130,000 distinct CDR3 sequences listed, about two fifths were seen once. Of note for this clonotype: The antigen remains undetermined.

V lost 0 bases and J 0 bases, leaving 6 bases between the germline ends. The CDR3 contains 14 residues. Germline V gives CDR1 LGHNA, CDR2 YNFKEQ. The clonotype comes from a human donor with low-grade glioma or glioblastoma, undergoing nonglioma brain surgery, or in good health (not recorded which). V gene TRBV4-2 combines with J gene TRBJ2-7, with D unresolved. The sequencing sample was made of glioma tissue, nonneoplastic brain tissue, or PBMCs (not recorded which). CDR3 DNA: TGTGCCAGCAGCCAAGAGTTAATCTCCTACGAGCAGTACTTC. It specifies CASSQELISYEQYF.